These 17 T cell receptor beta chains originate from one sample sequenced in a study of PD-L1 blockade in urothelial cancer. Assay used: immunoSEQ multiplex PCR; TCRdb lists only in-frame clones, some missing. This repertoire shows 98,000 or so clones, 90% found once; its top ten account for 1.5% to 2%. Noted time point: pretreatment peripheral blood. The source material was PBMCs, sampled around atezolizumab (anti-PD-L1) treatment. The source is a man aged 55 to 69 with urothelial cancer.

The chain recombines TRBV21-1 with TRBJ2-3; TRBD2, as called in the table, went unchecked against the DNA. TRBV21-1 is a pseudogene locus. This CDR3 spans 20 amino acids. CDR3 protein: CASSTLRGTGLAESTDTQYF. The CDR3 coding sequence is TGTGCCAGCAGCACACTTAGAGGGACGGGACTAGCGGAAAGCACAGATACGCAGTATTTT.

A few counts support this clone. The chain has TRBV9 and TRBJ1-2, with 7 bases that match TRBD1. With V trimmed by 3 bases and J by 8 bases, 10 bases remained unmatched. There are 14 residues in the CDR3. Germline V gene lookup returns CDR1 SGDLS and CDR2 YYNGEE. DNA for the CDR3: TGTGCCAGCAGCGAGGGACAGACGATGAGAGGCTACACCTTC. Translation: CASSEGQTMRGYTF.

The chain has TRBV11-1 and TRBJ2-4, with TRBD1 as a possible D gene (5 bases). Germline-derived CDR1 and CDR2 are SGHAT and FQDESV (reference sequence). Trimming removed 4 bases at V and 0 bases at J, with 10 bases between. The CDR3 consists of 15 residues. In DNA form, the CDR3 reads TGTGCCAGCAGCTCAATGACAGTAGCCAAAAACATTCAGTACTTC. Translation: CASSSMTVAKNIQYF.

The chain carries TRBV21-1 and TRBJ1-2; TRBD1 is taken as the D call from the table, unchecked against the DNA. TRBV21-1 is a pseudogene locus. The CDR3 is made up of 12 amino acids. The CDR3 loop reads CASSNRDYGYTF. CDR3 nucleotides: TGTGCCAGCAGCAACAGGGACTATGGCTACACCTTC.

The V call is TRBV14, the J call TRBJ2-7; 7 bases agree with TRBD2. The germline V gene encodes CDR1 SGHDN and CDR2 FVKESK. After removal of 0 bases from V and 4 bases from J, the junction contained 9 bases not matched to a gene. This CDR3 has 16 residues. For the CDR3, the DNA is TGTGCCAGCAGCCAAGATATGGGAGGGCCTAGGTACGAGCAGTACTTC. The encoded protein is CASSQDMGGPRYEQYF.

CDR3 in amino acids: CASSPAVTGELFF. The CDR3, as DNA: TGTGCCAGCTCACCAGCGGTTACCGGGGAGCTGTTTTTT. The rearrangement joins TRBV18 to TRBJ2-2, with D unclear. Trimming took off 2 bases at V and 5 bases at J, with 6 bases between the two ends. Looked up from germline, CDR1 is KGHSH and CDR2 is LQKENI. The CDR3 is 13 amino acids.

V gene TRBV29-1 combines with J gene TRBJ2-7; 9 nucleotides line up with TRBD2. J lost 3 bases, V lost 4 bases, and 7 bases had no gene match. The CDR3 has 14 residues. CDR1 is SQVTM, CDR2 ANQGSEA, per germline. CDR3 sequence reads: CSVVPSGANYEQYF. The DNA for the CDR3 is TGCAGCGTTGTTCCTAGCGGGGCCAACTACGAGCAGTACTTC.

The chain is built from TRBV5-1 and TRBJ2-5, with 10 bases fitting TRBD2. With 0 bases clipped from V and 5 bases from J, the junction kept 7 bases outside the gene matches. This CDR3 has 16 residues. CDR1 is SGHRS and CDR2 is YFSETQ in the germline V gene. The CDR3 spells CASSLASGGDLETQYF. The CDR3 nucleotides read TGCGCCAGCAGCTTGGCCAGCGGGGGGGACCTGGAGACCCAGTACTTC.

The V call is TRBV28, the J call TRBJ2-2; D is unresolved. The CDR3 loop spans 14 amino acids. Germline V lookup: CDR1 MDHEN, CDR2 SYDVKM. Between the trimmed V and J ends, which lost 7 bases and 1 base, there was a span of 10 bases. CDR3 DNA: TGTGCCAGCACCTCGACATGGAACACCGGGGAGCTGTTTTTT. Protein product: CASTSTWNTGELFF.

V and J are TRBV29-1 and TRBJ1-5; 7 positions agree with TRBD1. Germline V gives CDR1 SQVTM, CDR2 ANQGSEA. This CDR3 is 15 amino acids long. V lost 7 bases to trimming and J lost 2 bases; unmatched junction nucleotides: 11. The CDR3 DNA reads as TGCAGCGCTGCCACAGGGGCAAACGGCAATCAGCCCCAGCATTTT. Its translation is CSAATGANGNQPQHF. Drawing the rest from reference TRBV29-1 and TRBJ1-5, the complete variable domain is SAVISQKPSRDICQRGTSLTIQCQVDSQVTMMFWYRQQPGQSLTLIATANQGSEATYESGFVIDKFPISRPNLTFSTLTVSNMSPEDSSIYLCSAATGANGNQPQHFGDGTRLSIL.

This chain joins TRBV19 and TRBJ1-1, with TRBD1 matching over 10 bases. The CDR3 is 15 residues long. The ends lost 5 bases at V and 10 bases at J; junction bases unmatched: 13. Germline CDR1 is LNHDA and CDR2 is SQIVND (reference sequence). The CDR3 protein is CASSSGQGLRERAFF. The CDR3 nucleotides read TGTGCCAGTAGTTCGGGACAGGGGTTAAGAGAAAGAGCTTTCTTT. Supplemented by reference TRBV19 and TRBJ1-1, the full variable domain reads DGGITQSPKYLFRKEGQNVTLSCEQNLNHDAMYWYRQDPGQGLRLIYYSQIVNDFQKGDIAEGYSVSREKKESFPLTVTSAQKNPTAFYLCASSSGQGLRERAFFGQGTRLTVV.

The rearrangement links TRBV30 to TRBJ2-3; 7 bases agree with TRBD2. Germline CDR1 is GTSNPN and CDR2 is SVGIG (reference sequence). This CDR3 has 13 residues. V was clipped by 5 bases and J by 4 bases; unmatched bases: 6. The CDR3 sequence: CAWGTGGSDTQYF. In DNA form, the CDR3 reads TGTGCCTGGGGAACGGGAGGATCAGATACGCAGTATTTT. Full variable domain (outside the CDR3, taken from reference TRBV30 and TRBJ2-3): SQTIHQWPATLVQPVGSPLSLECTVEGTSNPNLYWYRQAAGRGLQLLFYSVGIGQISSEVPQNLSASRPQDRQFILSSKKLLLSDSGFYLCAWGTGGSDTQYFGPGTRLTVL.

V gene TRBV11-1 combines with J gene TRBJ2-7, with D maybe TRBD1 (6 bases). Germline-derived CDR1 and CDR2 are SGHAT and FQDESV (reference sequence). The CDR3 is made up of 15 amino acids. Trimming removed 5 bases from V and 1 base from J, with 15 bases in between. Here the CDR3 DNA reads TGTGCCAGCAGCCCACCCGACAGGTATTCCTACGAGCAGTACTTC. It specifies CASSPPDRYSYEQYF.

The rearrangement uses TRBV6-6 and TRBJ2-1, with 8 bases matching TRBD2. This CDR3 comprises 15 residues. Germline CDR1 reads MNHNY; CDR2 reads SVGAGI (reference sequence). After removal of 2 bases from V and 4 bases from J, the junction contained 4 bases not matched to a gene. The CDR3 reads CASSYGASGYNEQFF. CDR3 DNA sequence: TGTGCCAGCAGTTACGGGGCTAGCGGGTACAATGAGCAGTTCTTC.

The chain links TRBV7-2 to TRBJ2-5, with D maybe TRBD2 (6 bases). CDR3 length: 14 residues. Germline V gene lookup returns CDR1 SGHTA and CDR2 FQGNSA. V dropped 5 bases and J dropped 4 bases, with 14 bases sitting between them. The CDR3: CASSDRGKGETQYF. The DNA for the CDR3 is TGTGCCAGCAGCGACCGGGGGAAAGGAGAGACCCAGTACTTC. Full variable domain (outside the CDR3, taken from reference TRBV7-2 and TRBJ2-5): GAGVSQSPSNKVTEKGKDVELRCDPISGHTALYWYRQSLGQGLEFLIYFQGNSAPDKSGLPSDRFSAERTGGSVSTLTIQRTQQEDSAVYLCASSDRGKGETQYFGPGTRLLVL.

The rearrangement links TRBV4-3 to TRBJ2-7; 7 bases are shared with TRBD1. The length of the CDR3 is 13 residues. Looked up from germline, CDR1 is LGHNA and CDR2 is YSLEER. The V segment lost 4 bases and the J segment 3 bases; nucleotides outside the gene matches: 3. The CDR3: CASSRDRLYEQYF. The CDR3 coding sequence is TGCGCCAGCAGCCGGGACAGACTCTACGAGCAGTACTTC.

This chain links TRBV7-6 with TRBJ2-3, with 12 bases identical to TRBD1. CDR1 SGHVS and CDR2 FNYEAQ come from the germline V gene. The CDR3 is 17 amino acids. The junction had 9 bases not matched to a gene; V was cut back by 4 bases and J by 4 bases. CDR3 DNA: TGTGCCAGCAGCTCTCCGGACGGGACAGGGGGCTCAGATACGCAGTATTTT. Its translation is CASSSPDGTGGSDTQYF. Drawing the rest from reference TRBV7-6 and TRBJ2-3, the complete variable domain is GAGVSQSPRYKVTKRGQDVALRCDPISGHVSLYWYRQALGQGPEFLTYFNYEAQQDKSGLPNDRFSAERPEGSISTLTIQRTEQRDSAMYRCASSSPDGTGGSDTQYFGPGTRLTVL.